The clone carrying this T cell receptor beta chain came up once. The target antigen is unknown. This specimen comes from a study of shared clonotypes between healthy human individuals. General study points: Across a handful of donors, naive CD4 shared roughly 5%, naive CD8 3.5% to 4%, memory CD4 roughly 2.4%, memory CD8 under 0.5%.

Using immunoSEQ multiplex PCR, the repertoire was profiled, and TCRdb retains in-frame clones only, with some absent. The table records roughly 2 million clones, around 95% of them present only once. Splitting the CD4+ cells yielded a CD45RA+ naive subset and a CD45RA-negative memory subset. The CDR3 runs to 16 residues. The V end was cut by 0 bases, the J end by 6 bases, with 18 bases between. Germline V gene sequence: CDR1 SGHKS, CDR2 YYEKEE (reference sequence). This rearrangement joins TRBV5-5 to TRBJ1-2; tentatively, D is TRBD1 (5 bases). This TCR derives from a man younger than 35 in good health. The sequenced sample was naive CD4+ T cells sorted from blood. Subset in this sample: CD45RA+ positively selected. The CDR3 here is CASSLVPGPYEDGYTF. CDR3 sequence (DNA): TGTGCCAGCAGCTTGGTTCCGGGACCCTACGAAGATGGCTACACCTTC.